This T cell receptor (beta chain) was recorded in a study of T cells in Graves' hyperthyroidism and ophthalmopathy. Study in general: Staff took peripheral blood when the initial diagnosis was made, before any treatment began.

RNA transcripts yielded amplified TCR beta CDR3 regions. The study used the HTBI primer set for a first-round RT-PCR of the TCR CDR3. One entry per CDR3 protein, called by TCRdb with MiXCR from the multiplex PCR reads. Among 400,000 to 500,000 distinct CDR3 sequences listed, roughly an eighth were seen once. Trimming left V 6 bases short and J 6 bases short, with 13 bases between. Looked up from germline, CDR1 is SQVTM and CDR2 is ANQGSEA. The CDR3 extends over 12 amino acids. This clonotype was observed a handful of times. Among the patients, aged 18 to 65, hyperthyroidism was newly diagnosed and had lasted under 2 months. Uncontrolled infection, other autoimmune disease, pregnancy or lactation excluded patients.

V gene TRBV29-1 combines with J gene TRBJ2-3, with TRBD2 as a possible D gene (6 bases). Sequenced: blood. This clonotype was sampled from a woman under 30 with Graves' hyperthyroidism. CDR3 coding DNA: TGCAGCGTCCAGACTAGTATGGATACGCAGTATTTT. Protein sequence: CSVQTSMDTQYF.